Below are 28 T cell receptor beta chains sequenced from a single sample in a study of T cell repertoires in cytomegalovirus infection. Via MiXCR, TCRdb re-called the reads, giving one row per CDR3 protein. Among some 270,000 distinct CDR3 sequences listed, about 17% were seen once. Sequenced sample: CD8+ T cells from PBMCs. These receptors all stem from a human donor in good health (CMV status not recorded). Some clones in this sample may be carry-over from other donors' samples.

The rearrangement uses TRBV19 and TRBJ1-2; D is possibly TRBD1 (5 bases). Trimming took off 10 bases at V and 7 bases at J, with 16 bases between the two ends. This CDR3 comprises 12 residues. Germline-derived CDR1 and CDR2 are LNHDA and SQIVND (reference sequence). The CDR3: CATREGPFGYTF. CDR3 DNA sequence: TGTGCCACCCGTGAGGGGCCCTTTGGCTACACCTTC.

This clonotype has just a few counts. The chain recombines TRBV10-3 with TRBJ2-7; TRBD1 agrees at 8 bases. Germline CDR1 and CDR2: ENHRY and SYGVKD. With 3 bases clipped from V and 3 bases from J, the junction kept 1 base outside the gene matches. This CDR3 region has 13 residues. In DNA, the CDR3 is TGTGCCATCAGTGACGGACAGGGCTACGAGCAGTACTTC. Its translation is CAISDGQGYEQYF.

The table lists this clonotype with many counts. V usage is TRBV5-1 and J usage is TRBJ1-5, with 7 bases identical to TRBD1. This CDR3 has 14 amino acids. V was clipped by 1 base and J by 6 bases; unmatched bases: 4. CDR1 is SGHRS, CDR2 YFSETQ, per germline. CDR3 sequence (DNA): TGCGCCAGCAGCTTGACAGGGGACGGTCAGCCCCAGCATTTT. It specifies CASSLTGDGQPQHF.

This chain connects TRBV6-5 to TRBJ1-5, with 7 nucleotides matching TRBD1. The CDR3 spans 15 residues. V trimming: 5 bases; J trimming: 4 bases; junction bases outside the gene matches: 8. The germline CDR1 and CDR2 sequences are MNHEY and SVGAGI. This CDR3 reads CASSIGWTGNQPQHF. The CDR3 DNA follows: TGTGCCAGCAGTATCGGCTGGACAGGAAATCAGCCCCAGCATTTT.

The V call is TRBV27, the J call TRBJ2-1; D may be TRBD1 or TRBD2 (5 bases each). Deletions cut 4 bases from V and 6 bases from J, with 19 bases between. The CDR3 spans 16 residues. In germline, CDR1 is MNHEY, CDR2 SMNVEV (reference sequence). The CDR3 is CASSSSSGTNINEQFF. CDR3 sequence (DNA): TGTGCCAGCAGTTCGAGCTCCGGGACGAACATCAATGAGCAGTTCTTC.

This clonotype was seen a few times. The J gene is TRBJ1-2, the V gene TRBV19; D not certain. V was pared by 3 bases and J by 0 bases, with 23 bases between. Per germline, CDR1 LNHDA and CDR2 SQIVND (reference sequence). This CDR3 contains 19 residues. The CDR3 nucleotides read TGTGCCAGTAGTATCCCCCCTGGGGATAGGTCTGAAGCTAACTATGGCTACACCTTC. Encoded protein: CASSIPPGDRSEANYGYTF.

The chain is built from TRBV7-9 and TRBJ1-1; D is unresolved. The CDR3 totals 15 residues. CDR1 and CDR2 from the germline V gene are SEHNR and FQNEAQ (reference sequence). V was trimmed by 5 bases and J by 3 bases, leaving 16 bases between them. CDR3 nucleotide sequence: TGTGCCAGCAGCGGCCGGGAGACAAGGGACACTGAAGCTTTCTTT. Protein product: CASSGRETRDTEAFF.

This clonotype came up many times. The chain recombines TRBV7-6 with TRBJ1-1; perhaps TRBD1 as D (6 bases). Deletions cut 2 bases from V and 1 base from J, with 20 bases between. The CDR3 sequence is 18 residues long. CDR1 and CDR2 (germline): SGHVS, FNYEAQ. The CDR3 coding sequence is TGTGCCAGCAGCTTAAGTGGGTGGGTGGGGGCTCCGAACACTGAAGCTTTCTTT. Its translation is CASSLSGWVGAPNTEAFF.

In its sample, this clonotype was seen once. This CDR3 is CASSLGGPGGSPLHF. DNA for the CDR3: TGTGCCAGCAGTTTGGGGGGCCCCGGAGGTTCACCCCTCCACTTT. The genes are TRBV12-3 or TRBV12-4 and TRBJ1-6; D possibly corresponds to TRBD1 (6 bases). The CDR3 is 15 residues long. The V end lost 3 bases, the J end lost 9 bases, and 15 bases lay between the germline ends.

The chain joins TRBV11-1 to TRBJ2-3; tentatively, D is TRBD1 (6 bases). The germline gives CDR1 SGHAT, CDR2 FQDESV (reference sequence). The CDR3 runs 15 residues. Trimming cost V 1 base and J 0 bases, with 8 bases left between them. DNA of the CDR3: TGTGCCAGCAGCTTAGGACAGGATAGCACAGATACGCAGTATTTT. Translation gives CASSLGQDSTDTQYF.

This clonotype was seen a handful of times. In nucleotides, the CDR3 is TGTGCCAGCAGCCACCCGGGGGGGACAGGGATCCACAATGAGCAGTTCTTC. It yields the protein CASSHPGGTGIHNEQFF. This chain connects TRBV7-6 to TRBJ2-1; possible D gene TRBD1, 9 bases. V lost 5 bases and J 5 bases, leaving 22 bases between the germline ends. The CDR3 has 17 residues. Germline values: CDR1 SGHVS, CDR2 FNYEAQ.

CDR3: CSARGVAGTYNEQFF. Here the CDR3 DNA reads TGCAGTGCTAGAGGTGTAGCGGGGACCTACAATGAGCAGTTCTTC. This chain links TRBV20-1 with TRBJ2-1, with TRBD2 matching 8 bases. Germline values: CDR1 DFQATT, CDR2 SNEGSKA (reference sequence). J gave up 2 bases and V 1 base, and 4 bases lay outside the gene matches. The CDR3 totals 15 residues.

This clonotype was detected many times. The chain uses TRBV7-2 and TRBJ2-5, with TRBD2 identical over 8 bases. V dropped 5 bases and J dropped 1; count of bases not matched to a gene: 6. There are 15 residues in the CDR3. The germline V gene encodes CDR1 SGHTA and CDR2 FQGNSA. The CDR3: CASSDRTSTQETQYF. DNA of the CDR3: TGTGCCAGCAGCGACAGGACTAGCACCCAAGAGACCCAGTACTTC.

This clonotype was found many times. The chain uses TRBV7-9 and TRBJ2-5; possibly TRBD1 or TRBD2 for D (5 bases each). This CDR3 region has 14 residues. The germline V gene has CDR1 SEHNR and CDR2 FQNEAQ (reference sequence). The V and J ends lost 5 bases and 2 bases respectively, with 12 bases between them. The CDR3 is CASSGGLAQETQYF. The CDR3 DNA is TGTGCCAGCAGCGGGGGTTTAGCTCAAGAGACCCAGTACTTC.

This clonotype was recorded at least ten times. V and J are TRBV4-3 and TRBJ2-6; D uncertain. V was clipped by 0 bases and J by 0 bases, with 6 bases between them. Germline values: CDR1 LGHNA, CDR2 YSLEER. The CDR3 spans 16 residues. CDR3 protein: CASSQDLSSGANVLTF. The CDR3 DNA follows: TGCGCCAGCAGCCAAGATCTGAGCTCTGGGGCCAACGTCCTGACTTTC.

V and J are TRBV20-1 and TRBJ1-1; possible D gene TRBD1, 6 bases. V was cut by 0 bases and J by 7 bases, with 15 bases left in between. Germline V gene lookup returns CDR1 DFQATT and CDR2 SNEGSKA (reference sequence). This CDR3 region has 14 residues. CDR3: CSARDPGGAREAFF. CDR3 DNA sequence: TGCAGTGCTAGAGACCCCGGGGGGGCGCGTGAAGCTTTCTTT.

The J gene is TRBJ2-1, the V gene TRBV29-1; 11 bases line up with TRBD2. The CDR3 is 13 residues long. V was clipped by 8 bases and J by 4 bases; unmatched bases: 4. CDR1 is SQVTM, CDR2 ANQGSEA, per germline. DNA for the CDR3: TGCAGCATCGGGACTAGCGGTTACAATGAGCAGTTCTTC. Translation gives CSIGTSGYNEQFF.

The chain's CDR3 is CASSLGRGLDRNSYEQYF. In DNA, the CDR3 is TGTGCCAGCAGCTTGGGGCGGGGGCTTGACCGCAACTCCTACGAGCAGTACTTC. The chain has TRBV5-4 and TRBJ2-7, with D perhaps TRBD2 (7 bases). The CDR3 is 18 amino acids. V lost 0 bases, J lost 0 bases, and 19 bases lay in between. Per germline, CDR1 SGHNT and CDR2 YYREEE (reference sequence). Full variable domain (missing parts from reference TRBV5-4 and TRBJ2-7): ETGVTQSPTHLIKTRGQQVTLRCSSQSGHNTVSWYQQALGQGPQFIFQYYREEENGRGNFPPRFSGLQFPNYSSELNVNALELDDSALYLCASSLGRGLDRNSYEQYFGPGTRLTVT.

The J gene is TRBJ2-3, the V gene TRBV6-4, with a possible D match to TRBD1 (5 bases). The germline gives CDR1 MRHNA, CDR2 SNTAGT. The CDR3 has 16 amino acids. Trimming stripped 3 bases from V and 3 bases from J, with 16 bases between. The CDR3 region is CASSEEQAASTDTQYF. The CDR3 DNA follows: TGTGCCAGCAGTGAGGAACAGGCCGCGTCAACAGATACGCAGTATTTT.

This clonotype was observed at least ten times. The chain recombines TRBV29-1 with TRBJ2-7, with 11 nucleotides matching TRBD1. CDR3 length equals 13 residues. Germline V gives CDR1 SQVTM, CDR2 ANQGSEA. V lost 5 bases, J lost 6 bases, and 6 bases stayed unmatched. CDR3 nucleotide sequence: TGCAGCGTTAGAGCCGGGACAGGGGGCGAGCAGTACTTC. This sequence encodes CSVRAGTGGEQYF.

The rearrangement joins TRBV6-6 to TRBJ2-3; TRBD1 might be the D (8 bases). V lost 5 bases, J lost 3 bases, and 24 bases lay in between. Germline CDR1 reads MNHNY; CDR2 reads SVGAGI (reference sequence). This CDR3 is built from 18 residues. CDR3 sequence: CASSATGGWTGMTDTQYF. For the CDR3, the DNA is TGTGCCAGCAGTGCTACCGGGGGGTGGACAGGGATGACAGATACGCAGTATTTT.

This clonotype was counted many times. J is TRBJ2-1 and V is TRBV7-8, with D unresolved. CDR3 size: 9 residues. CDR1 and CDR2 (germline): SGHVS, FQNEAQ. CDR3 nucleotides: TGTGCTGTAGGCAATGAGCAGTTCTTC. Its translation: CAVGNEQFF.

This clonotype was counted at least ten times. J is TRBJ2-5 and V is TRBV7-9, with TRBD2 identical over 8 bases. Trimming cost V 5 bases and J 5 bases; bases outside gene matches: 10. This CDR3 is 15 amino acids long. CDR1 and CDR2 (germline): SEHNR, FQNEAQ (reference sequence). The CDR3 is CASSLGDSGAETQYF. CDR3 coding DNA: TGTGCCAGCAGCCTCGGCGATAGCGGGGCGGAGACCCAGTACTTC.

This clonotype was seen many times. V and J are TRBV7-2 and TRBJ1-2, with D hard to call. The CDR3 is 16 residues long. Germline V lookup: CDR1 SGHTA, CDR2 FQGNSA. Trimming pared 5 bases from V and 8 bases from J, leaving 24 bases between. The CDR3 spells CASSTGPRLPFHGYTF. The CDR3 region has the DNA TGTGCCAGCAGCACCGGCCCTAGATTACCCTTCCACGGCTACACCTTC.

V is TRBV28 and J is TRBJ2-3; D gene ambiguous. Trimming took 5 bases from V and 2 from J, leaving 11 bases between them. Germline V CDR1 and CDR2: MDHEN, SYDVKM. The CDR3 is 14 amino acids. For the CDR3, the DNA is TGTGCCAGCAGTCCTGCCGTTATCACAGATACGCAGTATTTT. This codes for CASSPAVITDTQYF.

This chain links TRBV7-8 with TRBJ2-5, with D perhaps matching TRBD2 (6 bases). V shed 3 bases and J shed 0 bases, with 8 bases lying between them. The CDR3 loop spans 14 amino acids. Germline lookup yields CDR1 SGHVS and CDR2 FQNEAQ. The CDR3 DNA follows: TGTGCCAGCAGCTTGGCGGGGAACCAAGAGACCCAGTACTTC. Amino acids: CASSLAGNQETQYF.

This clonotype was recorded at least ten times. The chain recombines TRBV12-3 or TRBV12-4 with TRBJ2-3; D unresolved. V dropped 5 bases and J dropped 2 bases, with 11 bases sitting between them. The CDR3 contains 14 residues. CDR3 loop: CASSADGNTDTQYF. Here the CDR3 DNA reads TGTGCCAGCAGTGCGGACGGAAACACAGATACGCAGTATTTT.

DNA for the CDR3: TGTGCCAGCAGCTTGCCGCGCTATGGGGGCGGTCCAGCCGTCACTGAAGCTTTCTTT. Translated: CASSLPRYGGGPAVTEAFF. This rearrangement joins TRBV7-9 to TRBJ1-1, with a weak D call TRBD1 (6 bases). Trimming removed 3 bases at V and 4 bases at J, with 27 bases between. In germline, CDR1 is SEHNR, CDR2 FQNEAQ (reference sequence). The CDR3 totals 19 residues.